What follows describes a single T cell receptor (beta chain). Under the authors' procedure: Researchers report that nucleated cell counts were estimated from reference gene primer amplification. Produced via immunoSEQ multiplex PCR; TCRdb's table is partial and in-frame only. D and trimming come from the DNA, and the V and J calls and clone size come from that table. The table has under 250,000 clones, more than 75% seen once. These data are taken from a study of blood T cell repertoires in COVID-19. As for the study in general: Samples came from the United States, Italy and Spain, spanning acute and convalescent COVID-19. In each case, the material was cDNA or gDNA derived from T cells, B-cell-depleted T cells, or PBMCs.

The sequencing input was peripheral blood. The clonotype originates from a woman in her 70s with active or convalescent COVID-19.

CDR3 sequence: CASSSTGTSGNQPQHF. In nucleotides, the CDR3 is TGTGCCAGCAGTTCTACAGGGACGTCCGGCAATCAGCCCCAGCATTTT. V and J are TRBV6-5 and TRBJ1-5, with D maybe TRBD1 (6 bases). V was cut by 4 bases and J by 2 bases, with 15 bases left in between. CDR3 length: 16 amino acids. The V gene's germline CDR1 is MNHEY and CDR2 SVGAGI.